This passage covers 22 T cell receptor beta chains from one sample sequenced in a study of cytomegalovirus exposure and HLA in healthy donors. The PCR was carried out with 60 Vbeta primers and 13 Jbeta primers. Profiling relied on immunoSEQ multiplex PCR, and the TCRdb table lists in-frame clones only, not all of them. The data show under 200,000 clones, with roughly 80% seen just once and 7.7% held by the top ten. Specimen: PBMCs. The origin of the receptors is a woman between 40 and 55 years old in good health and CMV-seropositive.

The J gene is TRBJ1-4, the V gene TRBV7-2; D not resolved. Between the trimmed V and J ends, which lost 1 base and 10 bases, there was a span of 10 bases. The CDR3 has 13 amino acids. Looked up from germline, CDR1 is SGHTA and CDR2 is FQGNSA. Written as DNA, the CDR3 is TGTGCCAGCAGCTTAGGTTCGGTATCAAAACTGTTTTTT. Translating it yields CASSLGSVSKLFF.

This clone was observed a handful of times. The genes are TRBV10-3 and TRBJ1-2; possibly TRBD1 for D (6 bases). The germline V and J ends were trimmed by 8 bases and 1 base, with 17 bases remaining between them. There are 15 residues in the CDR3. From germline, CDR1 is ENHRY and CDR2 SYGVKD. The CDR3 nucleotides read TGTGCCATCCTGGACAGTAAACTTAGTAACTATGGCTACACCTTC. As protein: CAILDSKLSNYGYTF.

The V call is TRBV5-1, the J call TRBJ2-3, with D unclear. Trimming left V 3 bases short and J 2 bases short, with 13 bases between. CDR3 length: 15 amino acids. Germline CDR1 reads SGHRS; CDR2 reads YFSETQ. DNA for the CDR3: TGCGCCAGCAGCTCTGCAAATATAGTCACAGATACGCAGTATTTT. This sequence encodes CASSSANIVTDTQYF.

The chain recombines TRBV28 with TRBJ1-5, with D hard to call. The V and J ends lost 1 base and 11 bases respectively, with 12 bases between them. CDR1 and CDR2 from the germline V gene are MDHEN and SYDVKM. The CDR3 loop spans 13 amino acids. In nucleotides, the CDR3 is TGTGCCAGCAGTTTATCGGGGAGCTTGACCCAGCATTTT. Encoded protein: CASSLSGSLTQHF.

This clone was counted only a few times. The chain joins TRBV4-2 to TRBJ2-1; 11 bases map to TRBD2. CDR3 length: 16 amino acids. Per the germline V gene, CDR1 is LGHNA and CDR2 is YNFKEQ. V gave up 2 bases and J gave up 7 bases; unmatched junction bases: 7. For the CDR3, the DNA is TGTGCCAGCAGCCAAAATCCGGGACTAGCGGAAAATGAGCAGTTCTTC. Protein: CASSQNPGLAENEQFF.

This chain connects TRBV11-2 to TRBJ2-1; 8 bases align to TRBD2. This CDR3 spans 16 amino acids. After removal of 6 bases from V and 7 bases from J, the junction contained 14 bases not matched to a gene. Germline V gene data show CDR1 as SGHAT and CDR2 as FQNNGV. The CDR3 bases are TGTGCCAGCAGTTTTCGGGGCAGCGGGAGTCGGAATGAGCAGTTCTTC. Its translation: CASSFRGSGSRNEQFF.

V is TRBV19 and J is TRBJ2-7; 10 bases agree with TRBD2. Losses at the gene ends were 1 base for V and 1 base for J; bases not matched to a gene: 7. Germline lookup yields CDR1 LNHDA and CDR2 SQIVND (reference sequence). The CDR3 extends over 17 amino acids. CDR3 sequence: CASSIAASGSFSYEQYF. CDR3 DNA sequence: TGTGCCAGTAGTATAGCCGCTAGCGGGAGTTTTTCCTACGAGCAGTACTTC. The whole variable domain, remainder taken from reference TRBV19 and TRBJ2-7, is DGGITQSPKYLFRKEGQNVTLSCEQNLNHDAMYWYRQDPGQGLRLIYYSQIVNDFQKGDIAEGYSVSREKKESFPLTVTSAQKNPTAFYLCASSIAASGSFSYEQYFGPGTRLTVT.

The rearrangement links TRBV28 to TRBJ2-7; 7 bases match TRBD1. V lost 8 bases to trimming and J lost 2 bases; unmatched junction nucleotides: 6. The length of the CDR3 is 13 residues. Per the germline V gene, CDR1 is MDHEN and CDR2 is SYDVKM. CDR3 sequence: CASLTGATYEQYF. CDR3 coding DNA: TGTGCCAGCCTAACAGGGGCAACCTACGAGCAGTACTTC.

The chain combines TRBV15 with TRBJ2-6; D not resolved. This CDR3 region has 15 residues. CDR1 and CDR2 (germline): LNHNV, YYDKDF (reference sequence). The V end was cut by 0 bases, the J end by 0 bases, with 3 bases between. The CDR3 nucleotides read TGTGCCACCAGCAGAGATTACTCTGGGGCCAACGTCCTGACTTTC. Residues: CATSRDYSGANVLTF.

The rearrangement joins TRBV10-3 to TRBJ2-1; 7 bases are a match to TRBD1. In germline, CDR1 is ENHRY, CDR2 SYGVKD. Trimming cost V 6 bases and J 4 bases; bases outside gene matches: 3. The CDR3 runs 13 residues. DNA of the CDR3: TGTGCCATCAGAGGGACAGAATACAATGAGCAGTTCTTC. It yields the protein CAIRGTEYNEQFF.

The chain links TRBV4-1 to TRBJ2-7, with 7 bases matching TRBD2. Germline values: CDR1 MGHRA, CDR2 YSYEKL. The CDR3 totals 14 residues. V shed 0 bases, J shed 4 bases, and the junction held 3 bases outside the gene matches. CDR3 residues: CASSQELGRYEQYF. The CDR3 DNA is TGCGCCAGCAGCCAAGAACTCGGGAGGTACGAGCAGTACTTC.

The chain joins TRBV7-9 to TRBJ2-5, with 8 bases lining up with TRBD2. CDR3 size: 14 residues. V gave up 0 bases and J gave up 7 bases; unmatched junction bases: 4. CDR1 is SEHNR, CDR2 FQNEAQ, per germline (reference sequence). The CDR3, as DNA: TGTGCCAGCAGCTTAGCGTCGGGGGGGTGGACCCAGTACTTC. This gives the protein CASSLASGGWTQYF.

This rearrangement joins TRBV7-2 to TRBJ2-7; TRBD2 is a possible D gene (5 bases). CDR1 and CDR2 from the germline V gene are SGHTA and FQGNSA. The CDR3 covers 14 residues. With 3 bases removed from V and 4 bases from J, the gap between germline ends came to 13 bases. The CDR3 DNA sequence: TGTGCCAGCAGCTTCGATTCCCGGGGATACGAGCAGTACTTC. It yields the protein CASSFDSRGYEQYF.

This chain links TRBV2 with TRBJ2-7, with a weak D call TRBD1 (5 bases). This CDR3 spans 12 amino acids. Trimming took 8 bases from V and 1 from J, leaving 9 bases between them. CDR1 is SNHLY, CDR2 FYNNEI, per germline. The CDR3 sequence: CASAQVSYEQYF. In DNA form, the CDR3 reads TGTGCCAGCGCACAGGTATCCTACGAGCAGTACTTC.

The chain carries TRBV27 and TRBJ1-1; no reliable D call. Trimming left V 2 bases short and J 1 base short, with 14 bases between. The CDR3 extends over 16 amino acids. CDR1 is MNHEY and CDR2 is SMNVEV in the germline V gene (reference sequence). CDR3 protein: CASSLVGGVGNTEAFF. The CDR3 DNA follows: TGTGCCAGCAGTTTAGTCGGAGGAGTTGGGAACACTGAAGCTTTCTTT.

The chain is built from TRBV28 and TRBJ1-2; 7 bases agree with TRBD1. V shed 11 bases, J shed 2 bases, and the junction held 8 bases outside the gene matches. The CDR3 sequence is 13 residues long. Germline V lookup: CDR1 MDHEN, CDR2 SYDVKM. The CDR3 nucleotides are TGTGCCCTTCGGACAGGCACCAACTATGGCTACACCTTC. Amino acids: CALRTGTNYGYTF.

The rearrangement joins TRBV7-2 to TRBJ2-7; 7 bases agree with TRBD2. The CDR3 is 14 residues long. Per the germline V gene, CDR1 is SGHTA and CDR2 is FQGNSA. After removal of 3 bases from V and 4 bases from J, the junction contained 6 bases not matched to a gene. CDR3 amino acids: CASSLALAEYEQYF. The CDR3 DNA sequence: TGTGCCAGCAGCTTGGCGCTAGCGGAATACGAGCAGTACTTC. The full variable domain, with the rest looked up from reference TRBV7-2 and TRBJ2-7, is GAGVSQSPSNKVTEKGKDVELRCDPISGHTALYWYRQSLGQGLEFLIYFQGNSAPDKSGLPSDRFSAERTGGSVSTLTIQRTQQEDSAVYLCASSLALAEYEQYFGPGTRLTVT.

This sequence joins TRBV7-8 and TRBJ2-1; possibly TRBD2 for D (6 bases). V dropped 5 bases and J dropped 10 bases, with 18 bases sitting between them. Germline loops: CDR1 SGHVS, CDR2 FQNEAQ. This CDR3 is 14 amino acids long. This CDR3 reads CASSLSGSPGEQFF. In DNA form, the CDR3 reads TGTGCCAGCAGCCTTAGCGGCTCCCCAGGAGAGCAGTTCTTC.

The chain employs TRBV11-3 and TRBJ2-7, with D possibly being TRBD1 (6 bases). CDR3 length: 15 amino acids. V was pared by 3 bases and J by 3 bases, with 15 bases between. Germline CDR1 and CDR2: SGHNT and YENEEA. For the CDR3, the DNA is TGTGCCAGCAGCTTGGCCCCAGGGGCGGGCTACGAGCAGTACTTC. It codes for CASSLAPGAGYEQYF. The whole variable domain, remainder taken from reference TRBV11-3 and TRBJ2-7, is EAGVVQSPRYKIIEKKQPVAFWCNPISGHNTLYWYLQNLGQGPELLIRYENEEAVDDSQLPKDRFSAERLKGVDSTLKIQPAELGDSAVYLCASSLAPGAGYEQYFGPGTRLTVT.

This chain links TRBV13 with TRBJ2-5, with D possibly matching TRBD2 (8 bases). The end of the DNA fits TRBJ2-7 better, so the J call may be wrong. Germline V gene data show CDR1 as PRHDT and CDR2 as FYEKMQ (reference sequence). The CDR3 consists of 20 residues. CDR3 sequence: CASSLNTMPVAGQIFYEQYF. CDR3 DNA: TGTGCCAGCAGCTTAAACACGATGCCCGTAGCGGGACAGATATTCTACGAGCAGTACTTC.

This sequence joins TRBV19 and TRBJ2-5; TRBD2 agrees at 9 bases. There are 14 residues in the CDR3. V was clipped by 5 bases and J by 5 bases; unmatched bases: 6. Germline assignment: CDR1 LNHDA and CDR2 SQIVND (reference sequence). The CDR3 region has the DNA TGTGCCAGTAGTTTTGTAGCGGGAGCTGAGACCCAGTACTTC. Protein product: CASSFVAGAETQYF.

This clone was observed a handful of times. The chain couples TRBV19 to TRBJ2-7; 8 nucleotides match TRBD2. CDR1 is LNHDA, CDR2 SQIVND, per germline (reference sequence). Trimming took 7 bases from V and 2 from J; bases not matched to a gene: 4. The CDR3 has 13 amino acids. CDR3 sequence (DNA): TGTGCCAGTAAGCGGGGGAAACCCTACGAGCAGTACTTC. Its translation is CASKRGKPYEQYF.